This T cell receptor (beta chain) was documented in a study of early T cells in non-severe SARS-CoV-2 infection. TCRdb redid the calling of the 5' RACE reads with MiXCR, one entry per CDR3 protein. The sample has approximately 70,000 distinct CDR3 sequences; about a tenth are singletons. The CDR3 totals 17 residues. The ends lost 1 base at V and 2 bases at J; junction bases unmatched: 8. Germline CDR1 is SNHLY and CDR2 is FYNNEI. J is TRBJ1-5 and V is TRBV2; 7 positions agree with TRBD1. The material sequenced was whole blood, taken at baseline. The TCR comes from an adult who was a healthcare worker with PCR-confirmed SARS-CoV-2 infection or an uninfected control (not recorded which). The DNA for the CDR3 is TGTGCCAGCAGTGAAGTCGACAGGGCCCTCGGCAATCAGCCCCAGCATTTT. The encoded protein is CASSEVDRALGNQPQHF.